This T cell receptor beta chain is from a study of human T cells and chemical hapten exposure. Study-wide context: There were per-sample TCR yield variations, arising mainly from small pooled library volume differences. Findings and limits, study-wide: Unchanged with DPC sensitization were TCRs above 1 in 1000 frequency.

The template was total RNA from unfractionated whole blood. A word on this clonotype: Antigen unknown.

TCRdb called the 5' RACE reads again in MiXCR, with one record for every CDR3 protein. The sample includes over 70,000 distinct CDR3 sequences, 15% to 20% of them seen just once. Germline loops: CDR1 LGHDT, CDR2 YNNKEL (reference sequence). This CDR3 is 17 amino acids long. J gave up 2 bases and V 0 bases, and 6 bases lay outside the gene matches. This TCR was sampled from a female donor in good health. The V call is TRBV3-1, the J call TRBJ2-2, with 7 bases fitting TRBD1. CDR3 coding DNA: TGTGCCAGCAGCCAAGAGAGGGGGCGGAGTAACACCGGGGAGCTGTTTTTT. As protein: CASSQERGRSNTGELFF.